What follows describes a single T cell receptor beta chain. Source study methods: For nucleated cells, counts were estimated from reference gene primer amplification. Using immunoSEQ multiplex PCR, the repertoire was profiled, and TCRdb retains in-frame clones only, with some absent. V and J calls and clone size are copied from that table; D and trimming were computed from the DNA. The sample contains 250,000 or so clones, about 88% of which appear only once. From germline, CDR1 is MGHRA and CDR2 YSYEKL. The CDR3 has 14 residues. Trimming shortened V by 0 bases and J by 2 bases, and 8 bases separated the two germline ends. The data originate from a study of blood T cell repertoires in COVID-19. Across the whole study: The origin of the acute and convalescent COVID-19 samples was the United States, Italy and Spain. T cells, B-cell-depleted T cells, or PBMCs supplied cDNA or gDNA.

This TCR was sampled from a woman aged 40 to 55 who had recovered from COVID-19. The specimen sequenced was peripheral blood. V and J are TRBV4-1 and TRBJ2-7, with D possibly matching TRBD1 (5 bases). CDR3 nucleotides: TGCGCCAGCAGCCAAGACAGGGTCACCTACGAGCAGTACTTC. As protein: CASSQDRVTYEQYF.